Below, 18 T cell receptor beta chains from the same sample are listed, as sequenced in a study of shared T cell receptors in the human thymus listed by TCRdb under 2021. Library creation used the immunoSEQ multiplex PCR assay. TCRdb took this table from immuneACCESS and kept in-frame rearrangements with V and J called. Such tables lack part of the clones; where checked against another copy, unresolved V genes explain under half of the gap, and the rest is unexplained. The sample yields over 650,000 clones; around 87% were counted once. The ten largest make up approximately 0.0097% of the sample. These sequences were also reported in another study, on human thymus T cells.

The sequenced sample was thymocytes. The receptors derive from a boy less than two years old with a congenital heart defect. Donor details come from another sample of the same person, matched by shared clones.

The chain joins TRBV29-1 to TRBJ1-4; TRBD1 matches 7 bases. Germline CDR1 SQVTM, CDR2 ANQGSEA. The CDR3 is 15 residues long. V shed 5 bases, J shed 0 bases, and the junction held 6 bases outside the gene matches. This chain's CDR3 is CSVLQGRATNEKLFF. Written as DNA, the CDR3 is TGCAGCGTTCTACAGGGGAGAGCAACTAATGAAAAACTGTTTTTT.

The chain carries TRBV5-1 and TRBJ2-7; D call uncertain. V shed 0 bases and J shed 2 bases, with 12 bases lying between them. Germline V gives CDR1 SGHRS, CDR2 YFSETQ. The CDR3 contains 15 residues. Written as DNA, the CDR3 is TGCGCCAGCAGCTTGGTGGCAGGCCCACCCTACGAGCAGTACTTC. Residues: CASSLVAGPPYEQYF.

J is TRBJ1-3 and V is TRBV12-5, with D perhaps matching TRBD1 (5 bases). The CDR3 is 16 residues long. Germline V gene lookup returns CDR1 LGHNT and CDR2 FRNRAP. Trimming removed 0 bases at V and 0 bases at J, with 9 bases between. The CDR3, as DNA: TGTGCTAGTGGTTTGGTATCAGGGTACTCTGGAAACACCATATATTTT. It codes for CASGLVSGYSGNTIYF.

The CDR3 DNA follows: TGTGCCAGCAGCGCTGGACTAGCGGGCGCCAAAAACATTCAGTACTTC. Translation: CASSAGLAGAKNIQYF. The genes are TRBV5-4 and TRBJ2-4, with 11 bases fitting TRBD2. The CDR3 loop spans 16 amino acids. Unmatched junction bases numbered 4, after V lost 4 bases and J lost 1 base. The germline V gene encodes CDR1 SGHNT and CDR2 YYREEE (reference sequence).

This chain connects TRBV30 to TRBJ2-7; maybe TRBD1 (5 bases). Between the trimmed V and J ends, which lost 0 bases and 1 base, there was a span of 13 bases. The CDR3 length is 15 residues. The germline gives CDR1 GTSNPN, CDR2 SVGIG (reference sequence). The CDR3 sequence is CAWSVLWGPSYEQYF. The CDR3 region has the DNA TGTGCCTGGAGTGTATTGTGGGGCCCTTCCTACGAGCAGTACTTC.

The chain recombines TRBV14 with TRBJ2-5; D is perhaps TRBD2 (5 bases). Per germline, CDR1 SGHDN and CDR2 FVKESK. With 0 bases removed from V and 7 bases from J, the gap between germline ends came to 6 bases. The CDR3 contains 12 residues. CDR3 sequence: CASSQDGGTQYF. CDR3 DNA: TGTGCCAGCAGCCAAGACGGAGGGACCCAGTACTTC.

This chain connects TRBV5-4 to TRBJ1-1; 7 nucleotides agree with TRBD1. With 0 bases clipped from V and 0 bases from J, the junction kept 11 bases outside the gene matches. This CDR3 spans 18 amino acids. CDR1 is SGHNT and CDR2 is YYREEE in the germline V gene (reference sequence). CDR3 DNA: TGTGCCAGCAGCTTGGAGGGGACAGATCTTCTTATGAACACTGAAGCTTTCTTT. This sequence encodes CASSLEGTDLLMNTEAFF.

The chain combines TRBV7-6 with TRBJ1-5; D gene unclear. V lost 1 base to trimming and J lost 7 bases, with 11 bases between them. The CDR3 is 14 residues long. CDR1 is SGHVS and CDR2 is FNYEAQ in the germline V gene. CDR3 coding DNA: TGTGCCAGCAGCTTAGTTGCCCGTGGCCAGCCCCAGCATTTT. Protein: CASSLVARGQPQHF.

In DNA form, the CDR3 reads TGTGCCAGCAGTTACTCGGCCCCGACAGAGAACTATGGCTACACCTTC. Protein product: CASSYSAPTENYGYTF. The chain uses TRBV6-6 and TRBJ1-2, with D possibly being TRBD1 (5 bases). Germline V gene lookup returns CDR1 MNHNY and CDR2 SVGAGI (reference sequence). CDR3 length equals 16 residues. V lost 0 bases and J lost 2, with 13 bases in between.

This rearrangement joins TRBV30 to TRBJ2-7; TRBD1 is a possible D gene (6 bases). CDR3 length equals 13 residues. V lost 3 bases and J 5 bases, leaving 14 bases between the germline ends. In germline, CDR1 is GTSNPN, CDR2 SVGIG (reference sequence). The CDR3 DNA reads TGTGCCTGGAGCGCAAGACAGGCCCACGAGCAGTACTTC. The encoded protein is CAWSARQAHEQYF.

The chain links TRBV14 to TRBJ1-6, with 7 bases lining up with TRBD1. V shed 1 base, J shed 0 bases, and the junction held 6 bases outside the gene matches. The CDR3 extends over 18 amino acids. CDR1 is SGHDN and CDR2 is FVKESK in the germline V gene. The CDR3 coding sequence is TGTGCCAGCAGCCAAGTCCAGGGGGGTAGCTCCTATAATTCACCCCTCCACTTT. Amino acid sequence: CASSQVQGGSSYNSPLHF.

In this sample, this clone turned up once. The chain has TRBV6-1 and TRBJ2-7; 7 positions agree with TRBD1. The germline V gene encodes CDR1 MNHNS and CDR2 SASEGT. The CDR3 has 14 amino acids. V was pared by 1 base and J by 2 bases, with 2 bases of the junction left unmatched. CDR3 region: CASSEDRGPYEQYF. Written as DNA, the CDR3 is TGTGCCAGCAGTGAAGACAGGGGCCCCTACGAGCAGTACTTC.

The chain couples TRBV11-2 to TRBJ2-1, with TRBD1 matching 7 bases. The germline V gene encodes CDR1 SGHAT and CDR2 FQNNGV. The junction had 9 bases not matched to a gene; V was cut back by 6 bases and J by 7 bases. The CDR3 is 14 amino acids. The CDR3 sequence: CASSNRGSSNEQFF. For the CDR3, the DNA is TGTGCCAGCAGTAACAGGGGTTCTTCTAATGAGCAGTTCTTC.

This clone came up a few times. The rearrangement joins TRBV19 to TRBJ2-1; perhaps TRBD2 as D (5 bases). The germline gives CDR1 LNHDA, CDR2 SQIVND (reference sequence). The CDR3 spans 16 residues. V lost 3 bases to trimming and J lost 0 bases, with 12 bases between them. The CDR3, as DNA: TGTGCCAGTAGTATCAGCGGCGCGGCCTCCTACAATGAGCAGTTCTTC. It is translated as CASSISGAASYNEQFF.

V is TRBV2 and J is TRBJ1-2; D not certain. Trimming removed 0 bases at V and 8 bases at J, with 4 bases between. The CDR3 spans 11 residues. CDR1 and CDR2 from the germline V gene are SNHLY and FYNNEI. CDR3 DNA: TGTGCCAGCAGTGAAGCAGCGGGCTACACCTTC. Translation gives CASSEAAGYTF.

The rearrangement uses TRBV6-1 and TRBJ2-7; D possibly corresponds to TRBD2 (5 bases). Trimming left V 2 bases short and J 2 bases short, with 19 bases between. Germline-derived CDR1 and CDR2 are MNHNS and SASEGT. The CDR3 consists of 17 residues. This CDR3 reads CASSESLTSDLPYEQYF. The CDR3 DNA is TGTGCCAGCAGTGAATCCCTCACTAGTGATCTCCCCTACGAGCAGTACTTC.

The chain combines TRBV30 with TRBJ2-6; 9 positions match TRBD1. Unmatched junction bases numbered 10, after V lost 2 bases and J lost 2 bases. Germline CDR1 GTSNPN, CDR2 SVGIG (reference sequence). The CDR3 extends over 18 amino acids. The CDR3 DNA is TGTGCCTGGAGTTTCGGACAGGGGTCCCTCCCTGGGGCCAACGTCCTGACTTTC. Its protein product is CAWSFGQGSLPGANVLTF.

The chain uses TRBV11-2 and TRBJ2-2, with D possibly being TRBD2 (6 bases). The germline gives CDR1 SGHAT, CDR2 FQNNGV. CDR3 length: 18 residues. Trimming removed 1 base from V and 1 base from J, with 16 bases in between. CDR3 protein: CASSLGATGAGNTGELFF. The CDR3 bases are TGTGCCAGCAGCTTAGGGGCGACGGGAGCAGGGAACACCGGGGAGCTGTTTTTT.